Each of the 27 T cell receptor beta chains below was sequenced from the same sample in a study of T cell responses to AZD1222 COVID-19 vaccine. Profiled with immunoSEQ multiplex PCR; TCRdb holds only in-frame clones, not every one. The sample has some 100,000 clones, more than 85% seen once; the top ten hold around 2.9%. This specimen was peripheral blood, taken 28 days after the second AZD1222 dose. The source is an adult who received the AZD1222 COVID-19 vaccine.

This chain links TRBV4-1 with TRBJ1-6; D call uncertain. The germline CDR1 and CDR2 sequences are MGHRA and YSYEKL. This CDR3 has 15 amino acids. The V gene lost 3 bases and the J gene lost 8 bases, with 14 bases spanning the gap. The CDR3 loop is CASSHDTSGDSPLHF. The CDR3 region has the DNA TGCGCCAGCAGCCACGACACCTCAGGAGATTCACCCCTCCACTTT.

The chain couples TRBV11-3 to TRBJ2-1; no clear D gene. Germline CDR1 and CDR2: SGHNT and YENEEA. The CDR3 loop spans 16 amino acids. Trimming removed 2 bases at V and 0 bases at J, with 11 bases between. The CDR3, as DNA: TGTGCCAGCAGCTTAACGGCGGTTCGCTCCTACAATGAGCAGTTCTTC. This sequence encodes CASSLTAVRSYNEQFF.

V gene TRBV19 combines with J gene TRBJ2-1; the match to TRBD1 covers 10 bases. The CDR3 contains 16 residues. Germline CDR1 is LNHDA and CDR2 is SQIVND (reference sequence). V lost 7 bases, J lost 4 bases, and 10 bases stayed unmatched. The CDR3 is CASKTVGTGVYNEQFF. CDR3 coding DNA: TGTGCCAGTAAGACGGTAGGGACAGGGGTATACAATGAGCAGTTCTTC.

The rearrangement links TRBV27 to TRBJ2-2, with 10 bases lining up with TRBD1. Germline loops: CDR1 MNHEY, CDR2 SMNVEV (reference sequence). The CDR3 consists of 16 residues. Losses at the gene ends were 7 bases for V and 5 bases for J; bases not matched to a gene: 10. Here the CDR3 reads CASNPWGTGDTGELFF. DNA of the CDR3: TGTGCCAGCAACCCCTGGGGGACAGGGGATACCGGGGAGCTGTTTTTT.

The chain uses TRBV2 and TRBJ2-3, with D hard to call. V lost 1 base to trimming and J lost 7 bases, with 12 bases between them. Per the germline V gene, CDR1 is SNHLY and CDR2 is FYNNEI. The CDR3 spans 14 residues. The CDR3 here is CASSEGGIQNTQYF. CDR3 DNA sequence: TGTGCCAGCAGTGAAGGTGGGATTCAGAATACGCAGTATTTT.

The gene calls are TRBV5-1 and TRBJ1-1, with a tentative D call TRBD1 (5 bases). V dropped 3 bases and J dropped 1 base, with 13 bases sitting between them. The CDR3 loop spans 15 amino acids. Germline-derived CDR1 and CDR2 are SGHRS and YFSETQ. CDR3 sequence (DNA): TGCGCCAGCAGCTGGACGTCGGGGACGAACACTGAAGCTTTCTTT. This sequence encodes CASSWTSGTNTEAFF.

The chain employs TRBV11-1 and TRBJ1-6; no reliable D call. CDR3 length: 15 residues. The germline V gene encodes CDR1 SGHAT and CDR2 FQDESV (reference sequence). V shed 2 bases and J shed 7 bases, with 12 bases lying between them. In nucleotides, the CDR3 is TGTGCCAGCAGCTTAACACCGAGTAGGAATTCACCCCTCCACTTT. Its translation: CASSLTPSRNSPLHF.

This chain links TRBV7-2 with TRBJ1-4; D is unresolved. In germline, CDR1 is SGHTA, CDR2 FQGNSA. The V and J ends lost 5 bases and 5 bases respectively, with 12 bases between them. The CDR3 sequence is 14 residues long. The CDR3, as DNA: TGTGCCAGCAGCCAACACCGGGGAAATGAAAAACTGTTTTTT. Protein sequence: CASSQHRGNEKLFF.

Only one count was recorded for this clone. The chain recombines TRBV14 with TRBJ2-1, with a tentative D call TRBD2 (6 bases). Germline V gene sequence: CDR1 SGHDN, CDR2 FVKESK. The CDR3 runs to 16 residues. With 0 bases removed from V and 8 bases from J, the gap between germline ends came to 17 bases. The CDR3 DNA reads TGTGCCAGCAGCCAAGATTCGCGGAGGGGCGTCTATGAGCAGTTCTTC. Translated, it gives CASSQDSRRGVYEQFF.

V usage is TRBV2 and J usage is TRBJ1-6, with D unclear. The CDR3 consists of 13 residues. CDR1 is SNHLY, CDR2 FYNNEI, per germline. The V and J ends lost 7 bases and 0 bases respectively, with 4 bases between them. The CDR3 protein is CASTASYNSPLHF. Written as DNA, the CDR3 is TGTGCCAGCACTGCCTCCTATAATTCACCCCTCCACTTT. Together with reference TRBV2 and TRBJ1-6, the CDR3 gives the full variable domain: EPEVTQTPSHQVTQMGQEVILRCVPISNHLYFYWYRQILGQKVEFLVSFYNNEISEKSEIFDDQFSVERPDGSNFTLKIRSTKLEDSAMYFCASTASYNSPLHFGNGTRLTVT.

This chain connects TRBV12-5 to TRBJ1-4; D might be TRBD1 (6 bases). V was cut by 4 bases and J by 2 bases, with 8 bases left in between. Germline values: CDR1 LGHNT, CDR2 FRNRAP. The CDR3 extends over 14 amino acids. CDR3 region: CASGWDNTNEKLFF. In nucleotides, the CDR3 is TGTGCTAGTGGTTGGGACAATACTAATGAAAAACTGTTTTTT.

The gene calls are TRBV2 and TRBJ2-3; D is perhaps TRBD1 or TRBD2 (7 bases each). The CDR3 contains 15 residues. Germline V gene data show CDR1 as SNHLY and CDR2 as FYNNEI. V lost 4 bases to trimming and J lost 3 bases, with 14 bases between them. DNA for the CDR3: TGTGCCAGCAGTGTCCAGGGGGGGGTTACAGATACGCAGTATTTT. The encoded protein is CASSVQGGVTDTQYF.

The gene calls are TRBV19 and TRBJ1-4; a possible D gene is TRBD1 (6 bases). The CDR3 runs 15 residues. V was trimmed by 3 bases and J by 5 bases, leaving 13 bases between them. The V gene's germline CDR1 is LNHDA and CDR2 SQIVND (reference sequence). As DNA, the CDR3 is TGTGCCAGTAGTATGGGACAAGGCGCAAATGAAAAACTGTTTTTT. It specifies CASSMGQGANEKLFF.

The genes are TRBV28 and TRBJ1-5; D remains ambiguous. Trimming shortened V by 5 bases and J by 0 bases, and 14 bases separated the two germline ends. Germline CDR1 and CDR2: MDHEN and SYDVKM. This CDR3 has 16 amino acids. CDR3 DNA sequence: TGTGCCAGCAGTAGGCCGCTACAGACTAGCAATCAGCCCCAGCATTTT. Encoded protein: CASSRPLQTSNQPQHF.

In DNA form, the CDR3 reads TGTGCCAGCAGTTACTCGGGACTAGCGGGGGAGACCCAGTACTTC. Amino acid sequence: CASSYSGLAGETQYF. V and J are TRBV6-5 and TRBJ2-5; 13 bases are shared with TRBD2. V shed 0 bases, J shed 5 bases, and the junction held 0 bases outside the gene matches. Germline loops: CDR1 MNHEY, CDR2 SVGAGI. The CDR3 is 15 residues long.

The V gene is TRBV2, the J gene TRBJ1-1; D ambiguous. Trimming pared 6 bases from V and 1 base from J, leaving 9 bases between. Germline V gene sequence: CDR1 SNHLY, CDR2 FYNNEI. CDR3 length: 13 residues. The CDR3 reads CASSPTENTEAFF. In DNA, the CDR3 is TGTGCCAGCAGCCCTACAGAGAACACTGAAGCTTTCTTT.

J is TRBJ1-1 and V is TRBV18; D call uncertain. CDR3 length equals 15 residues. Trimming shortened V by 6 bases and J by 2 bases, and 16 bases separated the two germline ends. Germline V gene sequence: CDR1 KGHSH, CDR2 LQKENI. DNA of the CDR3: TGTGCCAGCTCCTTGGGGAAGGAGACTAACACTGAAGCTTTCTTT. Translating it yields CASSLGKETNTEAFF.

The chain uses TRBV18 and TRBJ2-5; 8 nucleotides match TRBD1. The CDR3 consists of 17 residues. CDR1 KGHSH and CDR2 LQKENI come from the germline V gene. Trimming removed 2 bases from V and 2 bases from J; junction bases left unmatched: 10. The CDR3 is CASSPSRQGTAQETQYF. The CDR3 DNA reads TGTGCCAGCTCACCATCAAGACAGGGGACCGCTCAAGAGACCCAGTACTTC.

J is TRBJ1-2 and V is TRBV5-1, with D perhaps matching TRBD1 (6 bases). Trimming stripped 3 bases from V and 4 bases from J, with 10 bases between. The CDR3 spans 13 residues. Germline V gene sequence: CDR1 SGHRS, CDR2 YFSETQ. The CDR3 reads CASSSGTPYGYTF. In nucleotides, the CDR3 is TGCGCCAGCAGCTCCGGGACACCCTATGGCTACACCTTC.

This chain joins TRBV5-1 and TRBJ1-1; 9 nucleotides line up with TRBD1. Germline values: CDR1 SGHRS, CDR2 YFSETQ. Trimming took 4 bases from V and 6 from J; bases not matched to a gene: 10. The CDR3 has 15 amino acids. CDR3 sequence (DNA): TGCGCCAGCAGCGAGGAAAGGACAGGGGTGGCTGAAGCTTTCTTT. Protein sequence: CASSEERTGVAEAFF. The full variable domain, with the rest looked up from reference TRBV5-1 and TRBJ1-1, is KAGVTQTPRYLIKTRGQQVTLSCSPISGHRSVSWYQQTPGQGLQFLFEYFSETQRNKGNFPGRFSGRQFSNSRSEMNVSTLELGDSALYLCASSEERTGVAEAFFGQGTRLTVV.

This clone occurred once. The chain links TRBV4-1 to TRBJ2-7; D possibly matches TRBD1 or TRBD2 (5 bases each). Between the trimmed V and J ends, which lost 1 base and 5 bases, there was a span of 15 bases. CDR3 size: 15 residues. From germline, CDR1 is MGHRA and CDR2 YSYEKL. As DNA, the CDR3 is TGCGCCAGCAGCCAAGCCGGGGACGGCCGGGACGAGCAGTACTTC. Translated: CASSQAGDGRDEQYF.

This clone appeared a single time. V gene TRBV10-3 combines with J gene TRBJ2-7; TRBD2 aligns across 8 bases. CDR3 length: 13 residues. V lost 9 bases to trimming and J lost 3 bases; unmatched junction nucleotides: 7. The germline CDR1 and CDR2 sequences are ENHRY and SYGVKD. The CDR3 spells CAIGTSPDYEQYF. CDR3 DNA: TGTGCCATTGGGACTAGTCCCGACTACGAGCAGTACTTC.

The chain carries TRBV6-2 or TRBV6-3 and TRBJ2-7, with TRBD1 identical over 7 bases. The ends lost 5 bases at V and 4 bases at J; junction bases unmatched: 14. The CDR3 runs to 16 residues. Germline V lookup: CDR1 MNHEY, CDR2 SVGEGT. As DNA, the CDR3 is TGTGCCAGCAGTACAACCCGGGACAGTGTAAAATACGAGCAGTACTTC. The encoded protein is CASSTTRDSVKYEQYF.

The J gene is TRBJ1-1, the V gene TRBV3-1 (or the pseudogene TRBV3-2); unclear D gene. Deletions cut 0 bases from V and 4 bases from J, with 9 bases between. CDR1 is LGHDT, CDR2 YNNKEL, per germline (reference sequence). The CDR3 runs 14 residues. The CDR3 region has the DNA TGTGCCAGCAGCCAAGAAGGACGAGGCACTGAAGCTTTCTTT. This sequence encodes CASSQEGRGTEAFF.

In DNA form, the CDR3 reads TGTGCCAGCTCATCAACTTTGGCGGGAATGAACACTGAAGCTTTCTTT. It translates to CASSSTLAGMNTEAFF. The chain employs TRBV18 and TRBJ1-1; the D is unclear. CDR3 length: 16 residues. Germline V gene data show CDR1 as KGHSH and CDR2 as LQKENI. Trimming shortened V by 5 bases and J by 0 bases, and 16 bases separated the two germline ends.

The chain couples TRBV10-3 to TRBJ1-4, with a weak D call TRBD1 (5 bases). The CDR3 loop spans 14 amino acids. V lost 8 bases and J lost 6, with 16 bases in between. CDR1 is ENHRY and CDR2 is SYGVKD in the germline V gene. This chain's CDR3 is CAISGGVDDEKLFF. CDR3 nucleotide sequence: TGTGCCATCTCCGGGGGAGTTGACGATGAAAAACTGTTTTTT.

The genes are TRBV2 and TRBJ2-7, with D possibly being TRBD2 (5 bases). V dropped 4 bases and J dropped 6 bases, with 16 bases sitting between them. The germline gives CDR1 SNHLY, CDR2 FYNNEI. This CDR3 has 14 amino acids. CDR3: CASSVEGLSSEQYF. The CDR3 DNA is TGTGCCAGCAGTGTTGAGGGCCTCTCCAGCGAGCAGTACTTC.